This T cell receptor (beta chain) was sequenced during a study of identifying expanded T cells in peripheral blood (dated 2019 in TCRdb). For context, the study as a whole: Separate aliquots of the same genomic DNA pool were sequenced to produce technical replicates, and four replicates were compared in pairs. Results and caveats for the whole study, not just this receptor: The binomial model flagged about 1.1 differentially abundant clones between technical replicates but 15 to 17 over approximately 2 weeks and 19 to 20 over roughly 4 weeks. Both the number of clones called differentially abundant and the false-positive rate were significantly reduced by the beta-binomial model across all healthy-donor time intervals. In all healthy donors, the variance in clone template counts between samples taken about 14 days apart rose significantly as total template count increased. The authors expected biological variance in healthy repertoires might increase further over much longer intervals such as months to years.

In regard to this clone: The antigen it recognizes is unknown. No base qualities exist here, and no much larger clone lies one base off it.

During the collection period, no immune events, such as infections, were documented for the healthy donors. Healthy-donor blood repertoires served as a training cohort to calibrate time-dependent variance in a beta-binomial model of T-cell clone differential abundance. The training cohort was composed of 10 or so healthy donors, 3 female and 7 male. On average the donors were around 45 years old, and their ages spanned roughly 25 to 70 years. Whole blood was collected from each healthy donor at three time points spaced about 14 days apart and obtained from a commercial supplier. Genomic DNA was extracted from unsorted whole blood for immunosequencing. The immunoSEQ Assay, which uses bias-controlled multiplex PCR amplification of genomic DNA, was used to profile TCRbeta CDR3 regions. Per the authors' processing: The absolute abundance of each unique TCRbeta CDR3 region was quantified after sequences were collapsed and filtered. Differential abundance was tested with a binomial (Fisher-equivalent) model and with a beta-binomial model adding time-dependent variance fitted from healthy donors. Any clone with fewer than 5 combined templates was excluded, and a clone was called differentially abundant if its Benjamini-Hochberg FDR was below 0.01. The form v = (b*log(k)+a)^2 was used to model beta-binomial variance as a function of total template count across the two samples. TCRdb's version of the immuneACCESS table is confined to in-frame rearrangements and falls short of the full clone set. An unresolved V gene accounts for under half of the shortfall where checked; the remainder is of unknown origin. The V and J calls and the clone size are those of that table, but D and trimming were determined from the DNA. For this sample the table gives approximately 85,000 clones, of which approximately 90% were detected only once. Of the sample, 15% to 20% falls within the top ten clones.

The cysteine opens and the phenylalanine closes a CDR3 of 16 amino acids. Only the CDR3 part of the read is kept: 48 bases, read in frame from the first base. Trimming removed 0 bases from V and 7 bases from J; the gene matches leave 6 bases unexplained. From the germline V gene, CDR1 is SGHVS and CDR2 is FNYEAQ. Sequencing used blood. This TCR came from a person between 18 and 75 years old in good health. The chain links TRBV7-6 with TRBJ1-6, and 7 junctional nucleotides match TRBD1. The DNA sequence follows: TGTGCCAGCAGCTTAGCGTACAGGGGAGTGAATTCACCCCTCCACTTT. It encodes CASSLAYRGVNSPLHF. The full variable domain, with segments outside the CDR3 supplied by the reference TRBV7-6 and TRBJ1-6 proteins, appears as GAGVSQSPRYKVTKRGQDVALRCDPISGHVSLYWYRQALGQGPEFLTYFNYEAQQDKSGLPNDRFSAERPEGSISTLTIQRTEQRDSAMYRCASSLAYRGVNSPLHFGNGTRLTVT.